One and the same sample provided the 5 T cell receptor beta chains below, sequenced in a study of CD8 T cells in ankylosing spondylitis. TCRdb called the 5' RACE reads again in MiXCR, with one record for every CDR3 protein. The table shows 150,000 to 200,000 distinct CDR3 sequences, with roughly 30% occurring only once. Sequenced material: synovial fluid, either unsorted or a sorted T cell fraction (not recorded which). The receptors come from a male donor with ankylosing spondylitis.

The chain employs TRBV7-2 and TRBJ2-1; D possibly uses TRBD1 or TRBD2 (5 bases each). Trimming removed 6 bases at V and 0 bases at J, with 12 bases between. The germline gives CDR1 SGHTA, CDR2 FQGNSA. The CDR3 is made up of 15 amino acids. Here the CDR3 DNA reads TGTGCCAGCAGTACCGGGACCCTCTCCTACAATGAGCAGTTCTTC. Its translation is CASSTGTLSYNEQFF.

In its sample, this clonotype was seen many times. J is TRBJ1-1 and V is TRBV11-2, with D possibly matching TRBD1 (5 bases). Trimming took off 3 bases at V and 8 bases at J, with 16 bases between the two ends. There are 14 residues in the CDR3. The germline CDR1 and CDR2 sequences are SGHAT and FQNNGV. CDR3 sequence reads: CASSLLLRGAEAFF. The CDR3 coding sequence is TGTGCCAGCAGCTTGCTCCTTAGAGGGGCCGAAGCTTTCTTT.

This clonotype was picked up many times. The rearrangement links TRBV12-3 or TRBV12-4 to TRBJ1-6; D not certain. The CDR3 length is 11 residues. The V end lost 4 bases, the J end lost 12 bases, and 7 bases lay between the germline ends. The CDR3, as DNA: TGTGCCAGCAGTTCCAAGGGACCCCTCCACTTT. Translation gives CASSSKGPLHF.

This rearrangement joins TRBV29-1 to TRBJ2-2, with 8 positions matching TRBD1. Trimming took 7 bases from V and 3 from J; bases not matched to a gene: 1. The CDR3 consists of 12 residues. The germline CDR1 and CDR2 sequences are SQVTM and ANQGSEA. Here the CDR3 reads CSADRDTGELFF. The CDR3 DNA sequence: TGCAGCGCGGACAGGGACACCGGGGAGCTGTTTTTT.

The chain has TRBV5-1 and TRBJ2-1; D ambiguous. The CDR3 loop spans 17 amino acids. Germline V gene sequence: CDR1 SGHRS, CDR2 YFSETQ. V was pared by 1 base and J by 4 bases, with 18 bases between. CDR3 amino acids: CASSLSGQETAYNEQFF. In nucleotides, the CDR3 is TGCGCCAGCAGCTTGTCAGGCCAGGAAACGGCTTACAATGAGCAGTTCTTC.